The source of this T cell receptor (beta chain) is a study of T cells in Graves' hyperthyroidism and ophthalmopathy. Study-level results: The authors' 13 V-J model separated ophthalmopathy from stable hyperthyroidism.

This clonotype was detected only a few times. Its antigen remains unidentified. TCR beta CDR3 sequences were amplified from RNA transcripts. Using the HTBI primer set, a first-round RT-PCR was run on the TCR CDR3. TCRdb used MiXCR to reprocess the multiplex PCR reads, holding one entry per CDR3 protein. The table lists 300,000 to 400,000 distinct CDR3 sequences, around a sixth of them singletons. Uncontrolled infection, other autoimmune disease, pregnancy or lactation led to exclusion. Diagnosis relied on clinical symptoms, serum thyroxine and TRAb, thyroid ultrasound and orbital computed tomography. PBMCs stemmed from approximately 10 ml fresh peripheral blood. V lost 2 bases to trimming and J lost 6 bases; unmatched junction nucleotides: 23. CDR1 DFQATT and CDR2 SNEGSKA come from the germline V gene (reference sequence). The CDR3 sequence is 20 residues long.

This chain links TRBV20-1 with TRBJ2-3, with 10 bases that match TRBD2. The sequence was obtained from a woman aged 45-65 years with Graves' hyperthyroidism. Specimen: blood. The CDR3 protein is CSARIEEEPSGSVVWDTQYF. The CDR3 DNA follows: TGCAGTGCTAGAATAGAGGAGGAGCCTAGCGGGAGCGTCGTTTGGGATACGCAGTATTTT.